One TCR beta chain is described in this entry. What this receptor recognizes is not known. There are no base qualities to consult, and no much larger clone falls within one base. Reading the germline V gene gives CDR1 ENHRY and CDR2 SYGVKD. Trimming takes 5 bases from V and 6 bases from J, and the germline ends sit 14 bases apart. The CDR3 runs 14 amino acids, cysteine and phenylalanine included. Only the CDR3 DNA is retained, 42 bases long and in frame from the first base. This specimen belongs to a study of blood T cell repertoires in COVID-19 (dated by TCRdb to the early 2020s). Background on the whole study: Samples covering the acute and convalescent phases of COVID-19 were provided by collaborators in the United States, Italy and Spain. The material from the prospective study consisted of cDNA or gDNA derived from T cells, B-cell-depleted T cells, or PBMCs. Subjects who had been exposed to COVID-19, were actively infected with it, or had recovered from it provided the deeply sampled blood TCRbeta repertoires that made up the dataset. A freely available public database, intended as a resource for researchers studying the immune response to SARS-CoV-2, is where the repertoires were released. The samples were drawn from two sources: the first 160 participants of the ongoing ImmuneRACE study, and 1,000 to 1,500 subjects contributed by 6 global collaborators. A de-identified subject ID, COVID-19 status, age in years and sex were almost always included in the sample metadata. Where HLA class I and class II types were available, the types were taken from metadata supplied by the sample provider, not from assay-based typing.

TCRbeta CDR3 regions were amplified from genomic DNA using the immunoSEQ Assay, a bias-controlled multiplex PCR. Processing in the source paper ran as follows. The number of nucleated cells in each sample was estimated from the amplification of reference gene primers within the assay. To quantify the absolute abundance of each unique TCRbeta CDR3 rearrangement, sequence reads were collapsed and filtered. For each sample, productive Simpson clonality was calculated by taking the square root of Simpson's diversity index across productive rearrangements. TCRdb retrieved this table from immuneACCESS and kept in-frame rearrangements only. Not all clones are present; in checked studies, unresolved V genes account for under half, and no reason is known for the remainder. V, J and clone size were drawn from that table, and D and trimming were deduced from the DNA. The sample table holds about 150,000 clones, of which about 89% were seen once. The ten largest clonotypes hold about 2.5% of the sample.

Study-wide conclusions, independent of this receptor: The quantity of clinical and demographic metadata differed by source and by participant and was supplied without curation.

Each collaborating institution followed its own protocols to collect whole blood in K2EDTA tubes. For TCRbeta analysis, collaborators shipped samples in one of three forms: frozen whole blood, isolated PBMCs, or DNA extracted from either of those sample types. The chain couples TRBV10-3 to TRBJ1-5; TRBD1 might be the D gene, on 5 matching bases. The origin of this receptor is a man in his fifties with active COVID-19. The sample comprised peripheral blood. Read as DNA, the sequence is TGTGCCATCAGTTATGACAGTAGGGGTCAGCCCCAGCATTTT. The translation is CAISYDSRGQPQHF.